Below, 27 T cell receptor beta chains from the same sample are listed, as sequenced in a study of T cells after yellow fever vaccination. From the 5' RACE reads, TCRdb called clonotypes with MiXCR, one entry per CDR3 protein. This table holds hundreds of thousands of distinct CDR3 sequences, 10% to 15% found once. The sample here was PBMCs, taken on the day of the yellow fever booster vaccination. These receptors all come from a man younger than 40 who received the YFV17D yellow fever vaccine.

In its sample, this clonotype was seen many times. CDR3 residues: CASSHGQGGSYGYTF. Here the CDR3 DNA reads TGCGCCAGCAGCCACGGACAGGGCGGAAGCTATGGCTACACCTTC. The rearrangement joins TRBV5-1 to TRBJ1-2; 8 nucleotides agree with TRBD1. The junction had 9 bases not matched to a gene; V was cut back by 4 bases and J by 4 bases. The CDR3 has 15 amino acids. The germline V gene encodes CDR1 SGHRS and CDR2 YFSETQ.

This clonotype appeared a few times. CDR3 amino acids: CSARVGWAQSSYNEQFF. In DNA form, the CDR3 reads TGCAGTGCTAGAGTTGGGTGGGCTCAAAGCTCCTACAATGAGCAGTTCTTC. The J gene is TRBJ2-1, the V gene TRBV20-1; no definite D call. From germline, CDR1 is DFQATT and CDR2 SNEGSKA (reference sequence). This CDR3 spans 17 amino acids. Trimming stripped 1 base from V and 0 bases from J, with 16 bases between.

This clonotype has more than one count but fewer than ten. This chain links TRBV5-6 with TRBJ2-1; 7 positions match TRBD1. The V gene's germline CDR1 is SGHDT and CDR2 YYEEEE. This CDR3 is built from 15 residues. With 4 bases clipped from V and 8 bases from J, the junction kept 12 bases outside the gene matches. The CDR3 reads CASSQLGGPLDEQFF. CDR3 DNA: TGTGCCAGCAGCCAACTAGGGGGCCCGCTAGATGAGCAGTTCTTC.

This clonotype appeared a few times. The rearrangement joins TRBV6-1 to TRBJ2-7, with D possibly being TRBD1 or TRBD2 (6 bases each). CDR3 size: 14 residues. Germline CDR1 MNHNS, CDR2 SASEGT. V lost 6 bases to trimming and J lost 3 bases, with 15 bases between them. CDR3 sequence reads: CASRRAGEVYEQYF. As DNA, the CDR3 is TGTGCCAGCAGAAGGGCAGGGGAGGTCTACGAGCAGTACTTC.

The chain couples TRBV10-2 to TRBJ2-3, with 14 bases fitting TRBD2. Germline lookup yields CDR1 WSHSY and CDR2 SAAADI. The CDR3 is 16 residues long. V trimming: 6 bases; J trimming: 4 bases; junction bases outside the gene matches: 6. The CDR3 protein is CASRGTSGSTADTQYF. The DNA for the CDR3 is TGCGCCAGCAGGGGGACTAGCGGGAGCACGGCAGATACGCAGTATTTT.

Concerning this clonotype: The germline gene is not matched at one end of the junction; a read error may be the cause. This chain connects TRBV7-9 to TRBJ2-7, with TRBD2 matching 10 bases. This CDR3 contains 15 residues. Germline V CDR1 and CDR2: SEHNR, FQNEAQ (reference sequence). CDR3: CASSPTSGPSYQQYF. The CDR3 coding sequence is TGTGCCAGCAGCCCGACTAGCGGGCCGTCCTACCAGCAGTACTTC.

A few counts support this clonotype. The chain employs TRBV30 and TRBJ2-3; unclear D gene. Per germline, CDR1 GTSNPN and CDR2 SVGIG (reference sequence). This CDR3 region has 13 residues. V shed 1 base and J shed 2 bases, with 7 bases lying between them. The CDR3: CAWSGPATDTQYF. The CDR3 DNA sequence: TGTGCCTGGAGTGGGCCAGCCACAGATACGCAGTATTTT.

This clonotype appeared a few times. This chain links TRBV6-6 with TRBJ1-1, with no clear D. V dropped 10 bases and J dropped 3 bases, with 15 bases sitting between them. From germline, CDR1 is MNHNY and CDR2 SVGAGI (reference sequence). This CDR3 is built from 13 residues. CDR3 residues: CATHSSGYTEAFF. For the CDR3, the DNA is TGTGCCACCCACTCGTCTGGGTACACTGAAGCTTTCTTT.

This clonotype appeared a few times. In nucleotides, the CDR3 is TGTGCCAGCAGCCCTGATCCGGGCGGGGGCTACGAGCAGTACTTC. This encodes CASSPDPGGGYEQYF. V is TRBV5-4 and J is TRBJ2-7; 7 bases are a match to TRBD2. The CDR3 length is 15 residues. Germline assignment: CDR1 SGHNT and CDR2 YYREEE (reference sequence). The junction had 10 bases not matched to a gene; V was cut back by 4 bases and J by 3 bases.

Only a few counts were recorded for this clonotype. The chain carries TRBV28 and TRBJ2-1; D is unclear. Trimming took 7 bases from V and 5 from J, leaving 9 bases between them. Germline values: CDR1 MDHEN, CDR2 SYDVKM. The CDR3 has 12 residues. The CDR3 DNA reads as TGTGCCAGCATGAACCTCAACAATGAGCAGTTCTTC. Its translation: CASMNLNNEQFF.

This clonotype was recorded a few times. V gene TRBV6-2 or TRBV6-3 combines with J gene TRBJ2-4; no reliable D call. V was pared by 8 bases and J by 5 bases, with 16 bases between. The CDR3 extends over 14 amino acids. CDR1 is MNHEY, CDR2 SVGEGT, per germline. CDR3 in DNA: TGTGCCAGCCGCATGGACCATAGAGAAAACATTCAGTACTTC. Its translation: CASRMDHRENIQYF.

This clonotype has a handful of counts. The CDR3 DNA is TGCAGTGCTAGGGAGGGGGCGATTGAAAAACTGTTTTTT. The encoded protein is CSAREGAIEKLFF. The chain is built from TRBV20-1 and TRBJ1-4; 7 bases agree with TRBD1. Trimming at V came to 3 bases and at J to 7 bases, leaving 5 bases not matched to a gene. Germline V gives CDR1 DFQATT, CDR2 SNEGSKA (reference sequence). The CDR3 extends over 13 amino acids.

This clonotype appeared many times. This rearrangement joins TRBV28 to TRBJ1-1; TRBD1 matches 8 bases. V lost 5 bases, J lost 2 bases, and 10 bases stayed unmatched. Germline lookup yields CDR1 MDHEN and CDR2 SYDVKM. The CDR3 runs 16 residues. CDR3 in DNA: TGTGCCAGCAGTCCCTCCCTCGGACAGGGCAACACTGAAGCTTTCTTT. It codes for CASSPSLGQGNTEAFF.

The CDR3 nucleotides are TGTGCCAGCAGCCATTCGACGGAGGGGAGCTCCTACGAGCAGTACTTC. Protein product: CASSHSTEGSSYEQYF. V usage is TRBV4-2 and J usage is TRBJ2-7, with a possible D match to TRBD2 (6 bases). CDR1 and CDR2 (germline): LGHNA, YNFKEQ. This CDR3 region has 16 residues. With 3 bases removed from V and 0 bases from J, the gap between germline ends came to 15 bases.

The chain carries TRBV29-1 and TRBJ2-7; D may be TRBD2 (6 bases). Germline CDR1 and CDR2: SQVTM and ANQGSEA. The CDR3 sequence is 17 residues long. The V end lost 6 bases, the J end lost 3 bases, and 27 bases lay between the germline ends. CDR3: CSVYVGRRENRIYEQYF. CDR3 DNA sequence: TGCAGCGTGTATGTCGGCAGGAGGGAAAATCGCATCTACGAGCAGTACTTC.

This chain uses TRBV24-1 with TRBJ2-5; 11 bases are shared with TRBD2. Trimming took 1 base from V and 4 from J; bases not matched to a gene: 1. The germline gives CDR1 KGHDR, CDR2 SFDVKD. This CDR3 is 15 amino acids long. CDR3: CATSDLGLAGETQYF. The CDR3 bases are TGTGCCACCAGTGATTTAGGACTAGCGGGAGAGACCCAGTACTTC.

This clonotype was recorded many times. The chain uses TRBV12-3 or TRBV12-4 and TRBJ1-5, with no clear D. With 3 bases removed from V and 3 bases from J, the gap between germline ends came to 12 bases. This CDR3 region has 15 residues. The CDR3 here is CASSLKAGYNQPQHF. The CDR3 region has the DNA TGTGCCAGCAGTTTGAAAGCGGGGTACAATCAGCCCCAGCATTTT.

This chain links TRBV12-3 or TRBV12-4 with TRBJ2-3; D may be TRBD2 (6 bases). V gave up 5 bases and J gave up 3 bases, with 18 bases separating them. The CDR3 sequence is 16 residues long. The DNA of the CDR3 is TGTGCCAGCAGTCCTGCATGGAGGGACGGGACAGATACGCAGTATTTT. Translated: CASSPAWRDGTDTQYF.

The chain is built from TRBV5-1 and TRBJ2-7; 13 positions match TRBD2. Trimming cost V 3 bases and J 6 bases; bases outside gene matches: 3. This CDR3 has 14 residues. Germline V lookup: CDR1 SGHRS, CDR2 YFSETQ. As DNA, the CDR3 is TGCGCCAGCAGCTCGGGACTAGCGGGATTCGAGCAGTACTTC. Encoded protein: CASSSGLAGFEQYF.

This clonotype was recorded a few times. The chain recombines TRBV7-2 with TRBJ2-1; the D is unclear. Germline V gene data show CDR1 as SGHTA and CDR2 as FQGNSA. The CDR3 totals 13 residues. V lost 1 base to trimming and J lost 11 bases, with 12 bases between them. CDR3 sequence: CASSLEGRRKQFF. The CDR3 DNA reads TGTGCCAGCAGCTTAGAGGGCCGACGGAAGCAGTTCTTC.

DNA of the CDR3: TGTGCCAGCAGCTTAGCGTTAGCGGGAGCTCGAAATGAGCAGTTCTTC. It is translated as CASSLALAGARNEQFF. The chain has TRBV7-2 and TRBJ2-1; 9 nucleotides agree with TRBD2. The CDR3 extends over 16 amino acids. Losses at the gene ends were 0 bases for V and 7 bases for J; bases not matched to a gene: 7. Germline V CDR1 and CDR2: SGHTA, FQGNSA.

The chain uses TRBV5-1 and TRBJ2-7; D unresolved. The V gene's germline CDR1 is SGHRS and CDR2 YFSETQ. The V and J ends lost 0 bases and 1 base respectively, with 14 bases between them. The CDR3 has 16 amino acids. In DNA form, the CDR3 reads TGCGCCAGCAGCTTGGCCAGTGGCAGAATTTCCTACGAGCAGTACTTC. Translating it yields CASSLASGRISYEQYF.

The chain combines TRBV7-9 with TRBJ2-5; TRBD2 matches at 13 bases. The V gene end was trimmed by 5 bases and the J gene end by 3 bases; junction bases not matched to a gene: 6. This CDR3 is built from 16 residues. The V gene's germline CDR1 is SEHNR and CDR2 FQNEAQ (reference sequence). CDR3 in amino acids: CASSPGLAGEKETQYF. Written as DNA, the CDR3 is TGTGCCAGCAGCCCCGGACTAGCGGGAGAAAAAGAGACCCAGTACTTC. The full variable domain, rest sourced from reference TRBV7-9 and TRBJ2-5, is DTGVSQNPRHKITKRGQNVTFRCDPISEHNRLYWYRQTLGQGPEFLTYFQNEAQLEKSRLLSDRFSAERPKGSFSTLEIQRTEQGDSAMYLCASSPGLAGEKETQYFGPGTRLLVL.

In this sample, this clonotype turned up a few times. The chain has TRBV20-1 and TRBJ2-7; D unresolved. Looked up from germline, CDR1 is DFQATT and CDR2 is SNEGSKA (reference sequence). The CDR3 contains 14 residues. Trimming removed 6 bases from V and 1 base from J, with 16 bases in between. The CDR3 DNA is TGCAGTGCAAAACTGTGGGCTGAGTCCTACGAGCAGTACTTC. This sequence encodes CSAKLWAESYEQYF.

This clonotype has only a few counts. The genes are TRBV6-1 and TRBJ2-7, with TRBD2 matching 13 bases. This CDR3 spans 13 amino acids. V shed 10 bases and J 4 bases; nucleotides not matched to a gene: 4. Germline V gene lookup returns CDR1 MNHNS and CDR2 SASEGT. The DNA for the CDR3 is TGTGCCACCAGGACTAGCGGGAGTTACGAGCAGTACTTC. This codes for CATRTSGSYEQYF.

The genes are TRBV5-6 and TRBJ2-3, with a possible D match to TRBD1 (6 bases). The CDR3 runs to 11 residues. The V and J ends lost 5 bases and 14 bases respectively, with 15 bases between them. Germline values: CDR1 SGHDT, CDR2 YYEEEE. CDR3 sequence (DNA): TGTGCCAGCAGTACCGGCCCAGGGGCGTATTTT. Its translation: CASSTGPGAYF. Full variable domain (rest looked up from reference TRBV5-6 and TRBJ2-3): DAGVTQSPTHLIKTRGQQVTLRCSPKSGHDTVSWYQQALGQGPQFIFQYYEEEERQRGNFPDRFSGHQFPNYSSELNVNALLLGDSALYLCASSTGPGAYFGPGTRLTVL.

The chain couples TRBV5-1 to TRBJ1-1, with 7 bases lining up with TRBD1. The CDR3 extends over 14 amino acids. With 4 bases clipped from V and 1 base from J, the junction kept 4 bases outside the gene matches. Germline V CDR1 and CDR2: SGHRS, YFSETQ. The DNA for the CDR3 is TGCGCCAGCAGCACGGGACAGCCGAACACTGAAGCTTTCTTT. Amino acid sequence: CASSTGQPNTEAFF.